This T cell receptor beta chain was recovered during a study of cytomegalovirus exposure and HLA in healthy donors. Primers: 60 Vbeta forward and 13 Jbeta reverse. Assay used: immunoSEQ multiplex PCR; TCRdb lists only in-frame clones, some missing. The data hold around 59,000 clones, with roughly four fifths observed a single time. Points from the study as a whole: High specificity and sensitivity for cytomegalovirus status were reported for the classifier.

In the case of this clone: Its antigen remains unknown.

V lost 7 bases, J lost 5 bases, and 21 bases lay in between. The CDR3 covers 15 residues. Germline V gene data show CDR1 as MDHEN and CDR2 as SYDVKM. Sequencing was performed on PBMCs. The sequence was collected from a human donor in good health. This chain connects TRBV28 to TRBJ2-7, with a weak D call TRBD2 (6 bases). Here the CDR3 reads CASIGGVVIGDEQYF. For the CDR3, the DNA is TGTGCCAGCATCGGCGGGGTAGTTATCGGGGACGAGCAGTACTTC.